The 27 T cell receptor beta chains below all came from one sample that was sequenced in a study of molecular identifiers for immune sequencing clone quantification. TCRdb recomputed calls from the PCR reads with MiXCR, one row per CDR3 protein. The repertoire holds about 640,000 distinct CDR3 sequences, with about 20% as singletons. Specimen: naive CD8+ T cells from blood, with Jurkat cell RNA spiked in. The subset was: FACS-sorted CD8+CD4-CCR7+CD45RA+ naive T cells. The receptor source for this set is a human donor in good health. Some libraries in this study had Jurkat cell RNA spiked in.

On this clonotype: It may be a read error: a sequence one base away is much more abundant. This sequence joins TRBV4-1 and TRBJ1-1; D call uncertain. Germline lookup yields CDR1 MGHRA and CDR2 YSYEKL. V lost 4 bases, J lost 2 bases, and 11 bases lay in between. The CDR3 sequence is 14 residues long. The CDR3, as DNA: TGCGCCAGCAGCCCTAAAACAGTAAACACTGAAGCTTTCTTT. It translates to CASSPKTVNTEAFF.

In its sample, this clonotype was seen a few times. The chain couples TRBV27 to TRBJ2-1, with TRBD2 matching over 11 bases. Germline V gives CDR1 MNHEY, CDR2 SMNVEV (reference sequence). The CDR3 spans 15 residues. The ends lost 3 bases at V and 6 bases at J; junction bases unmatched: 4. This CDR3 is CASSFVLAGGNEQFF. DNA of the CDR3: TGTGCCAGCAGTTTCGTTCTAGCGGGAGGCAATGAGCAGTTCTTC.

This clonotype was found many times. The chain employs TRBV7-6 and TRBJ1-1, with 11 bases that match TRBD1. Germline CDR1 and CDR2: SGHVS and FNYEAQ. This CDR3 spans 14 amino acids. The junction had 6 bases not matched to a gene; V was cut back by 5 bases and J by 7 bases. CDR3 bases: TGTGCCAGCAGCCCGGACAGGGGGCCGGTTGAAGCTTTCTTT. Its translation is CASSPDRGPVEAFF.

The V and J genes are TRBV30 and TRBJ1-2; 9 nucleotides agree with TRBD1. J gave up 4 bases and V 7 bases, and 19 bases lay outside the gene matches. Looked up from germline, CDR1 is GTSNPN and CDR2 is SVGIG (reference sequence). This CDR3 has 17 amino acids. The CDR3 region is CAYHTRGATGGGYGYTF. The CDR3 DNA sequence: TGTGCCTACCATACTCGGGGGGCCACAGGGGGCGGCTATGGCTACACCTTC.

Details on this clonotype: Given a much more abundant clone one base away, this may be a read error. V is TRBV5-3 and J is TRBJ2-7, with D possibly being TRBD1 or TRBD2 (5 bases each). TRBV5-3 carries the ORF label, with uncertain function. The CDR3 loop spans 13 amino acids. The CDR3 sequence is CASSFRDARERYF. The CDR3 bases are TGTGCCAGCAGCTTCCGGGACGCGCGCGAGCGGTACTTC.

Notes on this clonotype: A much larger clone lies one base from this, so it may be a read error. The V call is TRBV20-1, the J call TRBJ2-7, with D perhaps given as TRBD1 or TRBD2 (5 bases each). V lost 5 bases, J lost 7 bases, and 21 bases lay in between. The germline V gene encodes CDR1 DFQATT and CDR2 SNEGSKA (reference sequence). CDR3 length: 14 amino acids. The CDR3 nucleotides are TGCAGTGCTCCCCCTCTCTCGGGGCCGGGTGAGCAGTACTTC. Its protein product is CSAPPLSGPGEQYF.

About this clonotype itself: The junction and the germline gene differ at one end; a read error may be behind it. The chain couples TRBV7-3 to TRBJ2-1, with D unclear. The CDR3 runs to 13 residues. In germline, CDR1 is SGHTA, CDR2 FQGTGA. CDR3 protein: CASSWDRYKEQFF. In DNA form, the CDR3 reads TGTGCCAGCAGCTGGGATAGATACAAGGAGCAGTTCTTC.

The table lists this clonotype with many counts. This rearrangement joins TRBV20-1 to TRBJ2-1, with D perhaps being TRBD1 or TRBD2 (5 bases each). V was shortened by 4 bases and J by 4 bases, with 14 bases between the two germline ends. The CDR3 runs to 14 residues. Germline V gene lookup returns CDR1 DFQATT and CDR2 SNEGSKA (reference sequence). This CDR3 reads CSAIGAHPYNEQFF. CDR3 sequence (DNA): TGCAGTGCTATCGGGGCCCACCCGTACAATGAGCAGTTCTTC.

This clonotype was recorded at least ten times. The gene calls are TRBV4-3 and TRBJ2-3, with 8 positions matching TRBD2. J gave up 0 bases and V 6 bases, and 8 bases lay outside the gene matches. CDR1 is LGHNA and CDR2 is YSLEER in the germline V gene. This CDR3 contains 16 residues. Here the CDR3 DNA reads TGCGCCAGCAGAGCGGGGGTATACTCTAGCACAGATACGCAGTATTTT. Protein sequence: CASRAGVYSSTDTQYF.

This clonotype was seen repeatedly, ten times or more. The rearrangement links TRBV5-6 to TRBJ2-7; no clear D gene. Between the trimmed V and J ends, which lost 0 bases and 0 bases, there was a span of 10 bases. CDR1 and CDR2 (germline): SGHDT, YYEEEE. The CDR3 totals 15 residues. The CDR3 coding sequence is TGTGCCAGCAGCTTGGTTCGCAGCGACTCCTACGAGCAGTACTTC. It specifies CASSLVRSDSYEQYF.

The rearrangement joins TRBV20-1 to TRBJ2-7; 12 bases are a match to TRBD2. Trimming cost V 5 bases and J 7 bases; bases outside gene matches: 12. The CDR3 runs 15 residues. Germline values: CDR1 DFQATT, CDR2 SNEGSKA (reference sequence). The CDR3 loop is CSAGAPTSGRVEQYF. Written as DNA, the CDR3 is TGCAGTGCTGGGGCCCCGACTAGCGGGAGAGTGGAGCAGTACTTC.

This clonotype was recorded at least ten times. The chain couples TRBV7-2 to TRBJ2-3, with D perhaps TRBD1 (5 bases). The germline V gene encodes CDR1 SGHTA and CDR2 FQGNSA. The CDR3 runs to 17 residues. V was clipped by 5 bases and J by 3 bases, with 21 bases between them. The chain's CDR3 is CASSPVSQGVSTDTQYF. In DNA, the CDR3 is TGTGCCAGCAGCCCCGTCTCCCAGGGTGTGTCGACAGATACGCAGTATTTT.

This clonotype was observed many times. This CDR3 is CASSLGLADYTGELFF. CDR3 DNA: TGTGCCAGCAGCTTGGGACTAGCGGATTACACCGGGGAGCTGTTTTTT. The V call is TRBV5-6, the J call TRBJ2-2; TRBD2 agrees at 9 bases. Trimming at V came to 0 bases and at J to 3 bases, leaving 3 bases not matched to a gene. Germline V gene lookup returns CDR1 SGHDT and CDR2 YYEEEE. The CDR3 loop spans 16 amino acids.

In its sample, this clonotype was seen many times. The chain couples TRBV28 to TRBJ2-7; 10 bases are a match to TRBD1. This CDR3 is built from 15 residues. Germline V gives CDR1 MDHEN, CDR2 SYDVKM. J lost 4 bases, V lost 6 bases, and 9 bases had no gene match. The CDR3: CASSTTRQGAYEQYF. The CDR3 DNA sequence: TGTGCCAGCAGCACGACCCGACAGGGGGCATACGAGCAGTACTTC.

In this sample, this clonotype turned up many times. V and J are TRBV7-9 and TRBJ2-2; D unresolved. The CDR3 covers 14 residues. The V and J ends lost 8 bases and 0 bases respectively, with 10 bases between them. Germline values: CDR1 SEHNR, CDR2 FQNEAQ (reference sequence). The CDR3 here is CASASAANTGELFF. The CDR3 nucleotides read TGTGCCAGCGCCTCCGCCGCGAACACCGGGGAGCTGTTTTTT. Full variable domain (remainder filled in from reference TRBV7-9 and TRBJ2-2): DTGVSQNPRHKITKRGQNVTFRCDPISEHNRLYWYRQTLGQGPEFLTYFQNEAQLEKSRLLSDRFSAERPKGSFSTLEIQRTEQGDSAMYLCASASAANTGELFFGEGSRLTVL.

At least ten counts were recorded for this clonotype. This chain links TRBV5-1 with TRBJ1-1; 7 bases are a match to TRBD1. The CDR3 totals 13 residues. Germline-derived CDR1 and CDR2 are SGHRS and YFSETQ. With V trimmed by 5 bases and J by 3 bases, 4 bases remained unmatched. The CDR3: CASRVRGDTEAFF. In DNA, the CDR3 is TGCGCCAGCAGAGTCAGGGGGGACACTGAAGCTTTCTTT.

This clonotype was recorded at least ten times. The chain combines TRBV7-2 with TRBJ2-5; 13 nucleotides match TRBD2. The J segment lost 7 bases and the V segment lost 4 bases, leaving 18 bases of the junction unmatched. The CDR3 has 19 amino acids. CDR1 SGHTA and CDR2 FQGNSA come from the germline V gene. DNA for the CDR3: TGTGCCAGCAGCTCCCTTAATGGCCAACTAGCGGGAGGGCCTGGGACCCAGTACTTC. This gives the protein CASSSLNGQLAGGPGTQYF.

This clonotype was detected many times. This rearrangement joins TRBV7-9 to TRBJ1-5; D is ambiguous. Germline V gene data show CDR1 as SEHNR and CDR2 as FQNEAQ (reference sequence). CDR3 length equals 14 residues. V shed 1 base and J shed 7 bases, with 11 bases lying between them. The CDR3 DNA is TGTGCCAGCAGCTTAGTAGGAGGAGGCCAGCCCCAGCATTTT. Protein sequence: CASSLVGGGQPQHF.

This clonotype was seen repeatedly, ten times or more. The chain recombines TRBV12-3 or TRBV12-4 with TRBJ2-5; TRBD2 might be the D (6 bases). The V gene lost 3 bases and the J gene lost 10 bases, with 18 bases spanning the gap. This CDR3 has 14 amino acids. CDR3 in amino acids: CASSLEGIEGFQYF. The CDR3 DNA reads TGTGCCAGCAGTTTGGAGGGGATCGAAGGGTTCCAGTACTTC.

This clonotype was seen at least ten times. J is TRBJ2-1 and V is TRBV6-2 or TRBV6-3; 7 nucleotides align to TRBD2. Germline loops: CDR1 MNHEY, CDR2 SVGEGT. The CDR3 is 11 amino acids. Losses at the gene ends were 5 bases for V and 10 bases for J; bases not matched to a gene: 2. Here the CDR3 reads CASSSGVEQFF. DNA of the CDR3: TGTGCCAGCAGTAGCGGGGTCGAGCAGTTCTTC.

In its sample, this clonotype was seen many times. This chain links TRBV3-1 with TRBJ2-1; possibly TRBD1 for D (6 bases). In germline, CDR1 is LGHDT, CDR2 YNNKEL (reference sequence). Trimming pared 3 bases from V and 9 bases from J, leaving 15 bases between. This CDR3 region has 14 residues. This CDR3 reads CASSHLTQGGEQFF. CDR3 bases: TGTGCCAGCAGCCATCTCACGCAAGGGGGTGAGCAGTTCTTC.

As to this clonotype: This may be a read error, as it is one base from a much larger clone. The CDR3 nucleotides are TGCGCCAGCAGCCAAGGTTGGACAAGCACCTACGAGCAGTACTTC. It specifies CASSQGWTSTYEQYF. The chain couples TRBV4-3 to TRBJ2-7, with a tentative D call TRBD1 (5 bases). V was clipped by 1 base and J by 2 bases, with 12 bases between them. The CDR3 has 15 amino acids. Germline loops: CDR1 LGHNA, CDR2 YSLEER.

This clonotype was observed at least ten times. The rearrangement links TRBV12-3 or TRBV12-4 to TRBJ1-1; D not resolved. This CDR3 is 14 amino acids long. V lost 2 bases to trimming and J lost 1 base, with 8 bases between them. The CDR3 loop reads CASSLSRRNTEAFF. CDR3 nucleotides: TGTGCCAGCAGTTTATCTCGTAGGAACACTGAAGCTTTCTTT.

This clonotype appeared once. The chain recombines TRBV28 with TRBJ2-7, with a possible D match to TRBD2 (6 bases). CDR3 length: 15 residues. Germline CDR1 reads MDHEN; CDR2 reads SYDVKM. Trimming left V 2 bases short and J 5 bases short, with 16 bases between. The CDR3 DNA reads as TGTGCCAGCAGTTTACGCGGCGGGATAATCGACGAGCAGTACTTC. It specifies CASSLRGGIIDEQYF.

As regards this clonotype: A much more abundant neighbour one base away suggests this may be a read error. V usage is TRBV6-5 and J usage is TRBJ1-1; tentatively, D is TRBD1 (5 bases). Germline assignment: CDR1 MNHEY and CDR2 SVGAGI. The CDR3 contains 15 residues. The CDR3 DNA reads as TGTGCCAGCGGTTACTCGACGGGGGGTAACACTGAAGCTTTCTTT. Its translation: CASGYSTGGNTEAFF.

The rearrangement uses TRBV27 and TRBJ2-3; 8 nucleotides match TRBD2. The V and J ends lost 3 bases and 4 bases, in that order; junction bases with no gene match: 6. The CDR3 has 15 residues. The germline gives CDR1 MNHEY, CDR2 SMNVEV (reference sequence). The CDR3 sequence: CASSFSSGGADTQYF. CDR3 bases: TGTGCCAGCAGTTTTTCAAGCGGGGGTGCAGATACGCAGTATTTT.

The rearrangement joins TRBV4-3 to TRBJ2-3, with 14 positions matching TRBD2. Trimming cost V 2 bases and J 0 bases; bases outside gene matches: 7. Looked up from germline, CDR1 is LGHNA and CDR2 is YSLEER. The CDR3 consists of 19 residues. The CDR3: CASSQRLAGGYTSTDTQYF. For the CDR3, the DNA is TGCGCCAGCAGCCAAAGACTAGCGGGGGGGTACACTAGCACAGATACGCAGTATTTT.